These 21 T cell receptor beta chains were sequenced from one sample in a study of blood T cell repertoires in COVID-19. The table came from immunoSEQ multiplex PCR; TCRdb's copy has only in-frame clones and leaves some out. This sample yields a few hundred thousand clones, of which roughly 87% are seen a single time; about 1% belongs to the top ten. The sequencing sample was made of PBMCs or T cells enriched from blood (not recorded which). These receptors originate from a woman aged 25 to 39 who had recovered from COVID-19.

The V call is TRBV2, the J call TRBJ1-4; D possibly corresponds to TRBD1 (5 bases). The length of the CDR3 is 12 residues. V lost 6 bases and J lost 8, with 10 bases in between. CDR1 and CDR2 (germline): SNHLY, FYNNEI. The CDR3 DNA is TGTGCCAGCAGCCGCCAGGGAGAAAAACTGTTTTTT. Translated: CASSRQGEKLFF.

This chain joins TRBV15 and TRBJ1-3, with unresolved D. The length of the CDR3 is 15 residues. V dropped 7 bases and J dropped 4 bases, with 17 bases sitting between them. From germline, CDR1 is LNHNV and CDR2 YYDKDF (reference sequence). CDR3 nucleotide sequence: TGTGCCACCACAAGTCGAGGGCACCCGGGAAACACCATATATTTT. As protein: CATTSRGHPGNTIYF.

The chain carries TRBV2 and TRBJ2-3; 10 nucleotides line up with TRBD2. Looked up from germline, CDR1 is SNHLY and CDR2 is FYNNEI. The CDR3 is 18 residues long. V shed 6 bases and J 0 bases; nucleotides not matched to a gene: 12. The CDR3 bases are TGTGCCAGCAGCGCTTTCATTCTAGCGGGGGCCAGCACAGATACGCAGTATTTT. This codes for CASSAFILAGASTDTQYF.

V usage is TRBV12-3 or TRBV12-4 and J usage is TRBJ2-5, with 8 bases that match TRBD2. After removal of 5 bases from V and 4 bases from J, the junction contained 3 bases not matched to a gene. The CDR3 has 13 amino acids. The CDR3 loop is CASSRGGRETQYF. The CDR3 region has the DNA TGTGCCAGCAGTCGGGGGGGGCGAGAGACCCAGTACTTC.

The CDR3 region is CASSQDITNTEAFF. Here the CDR3 DNA reads TGCGCCAGCAGCCAAGATATAACTAACACTGAAGCTTTCTTT. The chain has TRBV4-1 and TRBJ1-1; D gene unclear. From germline, CDR1 is MGHRA and CDR2 YSYEKL. The length of the CDR3 is 14 residues. Trimming removed 0 bases from V and 2 bases from J, with 7 bases in between.

CDR3 loop: CASSLERTGPPTYEQYF. DNA of the CDR3: TGTGCCAGCAGCTTAGAAAGAACAGGGCCCCCGACCTACGAGCAGTACTTC. The chain combines TRBV13 with TRBJ2-7, with D possibly matching TRBD1 (6 bases). The CDR3 runs 17 residues. CDR1 and CDR2 (germline): PRHDT, FYEKMQ (reference sequence). V was shortened by 1 base and J by 2 bases, with 18 bases between the two germline ends.

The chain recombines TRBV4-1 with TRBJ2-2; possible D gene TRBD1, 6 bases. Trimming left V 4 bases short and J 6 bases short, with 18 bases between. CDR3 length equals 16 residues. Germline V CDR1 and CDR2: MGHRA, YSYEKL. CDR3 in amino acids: CASSPTRGSGAGELFF. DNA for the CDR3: TGCGCCAGCAGCCCCACTAGGGGGTCAGGGGCCGGGGAGCTGTTTTTT.

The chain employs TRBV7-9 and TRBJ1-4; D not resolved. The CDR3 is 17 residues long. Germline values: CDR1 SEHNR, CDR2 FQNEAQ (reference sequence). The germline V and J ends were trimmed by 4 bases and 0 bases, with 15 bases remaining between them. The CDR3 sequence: CASSSVLTPSTNEKLFF. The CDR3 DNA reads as TGTGCCAGCAGCTCCGTCTTGACTCCTTCAACTAATGAAAAACTGTTTTTT.

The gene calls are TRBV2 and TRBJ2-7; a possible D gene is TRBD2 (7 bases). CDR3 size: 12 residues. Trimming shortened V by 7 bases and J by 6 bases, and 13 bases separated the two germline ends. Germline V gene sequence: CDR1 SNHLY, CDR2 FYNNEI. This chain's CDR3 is CASKGGYFEQYF. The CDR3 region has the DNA TGTGCCAGCAAGGGGGGGTATTTCGAGCAGTACTTC.

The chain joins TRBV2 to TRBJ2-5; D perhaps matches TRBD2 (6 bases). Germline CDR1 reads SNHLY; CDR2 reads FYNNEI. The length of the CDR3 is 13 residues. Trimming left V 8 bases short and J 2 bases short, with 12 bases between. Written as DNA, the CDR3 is TGTGCCAGCGGGGGGAGAGGGCAAGAGACCCAGTACTTC. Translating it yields CASGGRGQETQYF.

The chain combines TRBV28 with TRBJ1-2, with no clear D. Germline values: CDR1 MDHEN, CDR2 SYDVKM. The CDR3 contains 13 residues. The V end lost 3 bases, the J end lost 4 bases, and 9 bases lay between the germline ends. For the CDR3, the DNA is TGTGCCAGCAGTTTGGGCCCCCTCTATGGCTACACCTTC. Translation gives CASSLGPLYGYTF.

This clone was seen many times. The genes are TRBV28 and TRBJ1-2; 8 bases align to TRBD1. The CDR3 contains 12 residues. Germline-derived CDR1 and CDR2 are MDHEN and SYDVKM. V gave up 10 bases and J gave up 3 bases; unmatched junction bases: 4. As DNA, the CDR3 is TGTGCCACCCTGACAGGGGACTATGGCTACACCTTC. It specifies CATLTGDYGYTF.

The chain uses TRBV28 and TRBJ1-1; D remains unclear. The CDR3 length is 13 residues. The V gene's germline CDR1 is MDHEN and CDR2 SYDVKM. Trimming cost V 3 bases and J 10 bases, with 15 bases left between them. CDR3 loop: CASSFGRPGGAFF. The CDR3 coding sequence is TGTGCCAGCAGTTTCGGTCGTCCCGGTGGAGCTTTCTTT.

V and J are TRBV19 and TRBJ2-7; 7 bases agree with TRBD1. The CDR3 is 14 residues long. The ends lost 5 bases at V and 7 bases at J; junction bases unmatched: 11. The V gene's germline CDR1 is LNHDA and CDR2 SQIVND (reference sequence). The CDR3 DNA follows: TGTGCCAGTAGTGACCGGGACAGATGGTTTGAGCAGTACTTC. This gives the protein CASSDRDRWFEQYF.

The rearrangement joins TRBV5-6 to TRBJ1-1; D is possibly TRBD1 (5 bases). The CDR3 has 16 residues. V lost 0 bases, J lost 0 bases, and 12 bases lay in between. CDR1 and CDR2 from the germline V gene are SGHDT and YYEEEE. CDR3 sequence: CASSLAGLYLNTEAFF. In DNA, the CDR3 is TGTGCCAGCAGCTTGGCAGGGTTATACTTGAACACTGAAGCTTTCTTT.

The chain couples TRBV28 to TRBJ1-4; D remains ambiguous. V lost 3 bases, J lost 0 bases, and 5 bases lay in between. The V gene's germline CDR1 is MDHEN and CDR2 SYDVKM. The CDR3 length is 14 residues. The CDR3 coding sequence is TGTGCCAGCAGTTTTTCCACAACTAATGAAAAACTGTTTTTT. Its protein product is CASSFSTTNEKLFF. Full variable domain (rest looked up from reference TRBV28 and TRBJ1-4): DVKVTQSSRYLVKRTGEKVFLECVQDMDHENMFWYRQDPGLGLRLIYFSYDVKMKEKGDIPEGYSVSREKKERFSLILESASTNQTSMYLCASSFSTTNEKLFFGSGTQLSVL.

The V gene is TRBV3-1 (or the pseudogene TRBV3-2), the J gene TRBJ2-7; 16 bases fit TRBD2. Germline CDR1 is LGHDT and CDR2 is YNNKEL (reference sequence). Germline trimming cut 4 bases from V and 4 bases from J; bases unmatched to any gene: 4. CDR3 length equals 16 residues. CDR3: CASSPGLAGGIYEQYF. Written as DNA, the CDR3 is TGTGCCAGCAGCCCGGGACTAGCGGGAGGGATATACGAGCAGTACTTC.

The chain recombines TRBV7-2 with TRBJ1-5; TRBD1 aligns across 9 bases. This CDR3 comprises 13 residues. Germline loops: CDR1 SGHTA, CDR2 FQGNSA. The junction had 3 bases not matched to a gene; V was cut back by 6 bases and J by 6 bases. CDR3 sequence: CASRGQGGQPQHF. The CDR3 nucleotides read TGTGCCAGCAGGGGACAGGGCGGTCAGCCCCAGCATTTT. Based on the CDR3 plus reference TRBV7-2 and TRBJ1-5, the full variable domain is GAGVSQSPSNKVTEKGKDVELRCDPISGHTALYWYRQSLGQGLEFLIYFQGNSAPDKSGLPSDRFSAERTGGSVSTLTIQRTQQEDSAVYLCASRGQGGQPQHFGDGTRLSIL.

Here the CDR3 reads CASSPPLGVQETQYF. The CDR3 bases are TGTGCCAGCAGTCCACCCTTGGGCGTCCAAGAGACCCAGTACTTC. J is TRBJ2-5 and V is TRBV28; D is unresolved. The CDR3 is made up of 15 amino acids. Between the trimmed V and J ends, which lost 5 bases and 1 base, there was a span of 14 bases. CDR1 is MDHEN, CDR2 SYDVKM, per germline.

The CDR3 region has the DNA TGTGCCAGCAGCCTAGGGGGTCAAGAGACCCAGTACTTC. Translating it yields CASSLGGQETQYF. The chain has TRBV6-4 and TRBJ2-5; D might be TRBD1 (6 bases). The V end lost 6 bases, the J end lost 2 bases, and 10 bases lay between the germline ends. CDR3 length equals 13 residues. Germline V lookup: CDR1 MRHNA, CDR2 SNTAGT.

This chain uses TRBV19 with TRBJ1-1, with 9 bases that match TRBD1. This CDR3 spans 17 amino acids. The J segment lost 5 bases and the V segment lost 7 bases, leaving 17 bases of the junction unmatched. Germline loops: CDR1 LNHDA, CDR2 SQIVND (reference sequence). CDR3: CASTTVQGAIGGTEAFF. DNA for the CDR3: TGTGCCAGTACCACGGTACAGGGGGCAATCGGAGGGACTGAAGCTTTCTTT. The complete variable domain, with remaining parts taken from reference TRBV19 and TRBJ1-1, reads DGGITQSPKYLFRKEGQNVTLSCEQNLNHDAMYWYRQDPGQGLRLIYYSQIVNDFQKGDIAEGYSVSREKKESFPLTVTSAQKNPTAFYLCASTTVQGAIGGTEAFFGQGTRLTVV.